This T cell receptor beta chain was recorded in a study of Graves' ophthalmopathy and Graves' hyperthyroidism. The authors amplified TCR beta CDR3 regions, and they did so from RNA transcripts for repertoire sequencing. HTBI primers primed a first-round RT-PCR, and a second-round multiplex PCR followed. MiXCR was run by TCRdb on the multiplex PCR reads, yielding one entry per CDR3 protein. This table has about 240,000 distinct CDR3 sequences, around 50% appearing once. Only a few counts were recorded for this clonotype. CDR1 is SQVTM, CDR2 ANQGSEA, per germline. This CDR3 comprises 13 residues. Trimming took 7 bases from V and 9 from J; bases not matched to a gene: 8.

The source of this sequence is an adult man with Graves' ophthalmopathy. The sample comprised peripheral blood. The V call is TRBV29-1, the J call TRBJ2-2; 10 bases are a match to TRBD2. The CDR3 is CSGGASGSRELFF. DNA for the CDR3: TGCAGCGGGGGGGCTAGCGGGAGTAGGGAGCTGTTTTTT.